One sample yielded the 27 T cell receptor beta chains listed below, sequenced in a study of T-cell memory formation after mild COVID-19. MiXCR, applied by TCRdb to the 5' RACE reads, yields one record per CDR3 protein. The sample includes just under 550,000 distinct CDR3 sequences, 20% of them seen just once. Source material: PBMCs or a T cell subset sorted from them (not recorded which). The receptors derive from an adult woman who had mild COVID-19 (a few samples of this study predate the infection). Cell type and time point are not known.

Many counts were recorded for this clonotype. CDR3 in amino acids: CASSDSGGANTQYF. The DNA of the CDR3 is TGTGCCAGCAGTGACTCCGGGGGGGCAAATACGCAGTATTTT. The chain has TRBV6-4 and TRBJ2-3, with 8 bases lining up with TRBD2. This CDR3 spans 14 amino acids. Germline-derived CDR1 and CDR2 are MRHNA and SNTAGT. With 0 bases clipped from V and 7 bases from J, the junction kept 3 bases outside the gene matches.

The chain recombines TRBV6-1 with TRBJ1-2; no reliable D call. Trimming stripped 1 base from V and 3 bases from J, with 9 bases between. Germline CDR1 is MNHNS and CDR2 is SASEGT. The CDR3 covers 14 residues. The CDR3 nucleotides are TGTGCCAGCAGTGAAGTTCCCGGGGACTATGGCTACACCTTC. Translation: CASSEVPGDYGYTF.

The V gene is TRBV6-5, the J gene TRBJ1-1; the match to TRBD1 covers 8 bases. Trimming at V came to 5 bases and at J to 8 bases, leaving 7 bases not matched to a gene. Germline V gene sequence: CDR1 MNHEY, CDR2 SVGAGI. This CDR3 spans 13 amino acids. The DNA for the CDR3 is TGTGCCAGCAGTCCCCGGACAGGGCGGGAAGCTTTCTTT. Protein: CASSPRTGREAFF.

This clonotype was picked up a small number of times. The gene calls are TRBV5-1 and TRBJ2-7, with TRBD2 matching over 11 bases. The CDR3 has 16 amino acids. Germline V lookup: CDR1 SGHRS, CDR2 YFSETQ. Losses at the gene ends were 3 bases for V and 2 bases for J; bases not matched to a gene: 7. CDR3 nucleotide sequence: TGCGCCAGCAGCTCGATGGGACTAGCGGCAACCTACGAGCAGTACTTC. Its protein is CASSSMGLAATYEQYF.

This chain uses TRBV11-3 with TRBJ1-1; possibly TRBD1 for D (6 bases). The CDR3 has 14 residues. V was cut by 2 bases and J by 7 bases, with 14 bases left in between. Germline-derived CDR1 and CDR2 are SGHNT and YENEEA. The CDR3 region is CASSLTGIGGEAFF. For the CDR3, the DNA is TGTGCCAGCAGCTTAACAGGGATTGGGGGTGAAGCTTTCTTT.

The V gene is TRBV29-1, the J gene TRBJ1-2; a possible D gene is TRBD1 (5 bases). Germline V gives CDR1 SQVTM, CDR2 ANQGSEA. V was shortened by 4 bases and J by 2 bases, with 11 bases between the two germline ends. This CDR3 has 13 amino acids. As DNA, the CDR3 is TGCAGCGTTGGGGGTGACAGAAACTATGGCTACACCTTC. It translates to CSVGGDRNYGYTF.

The chain combines TRBV5-1 with TRBJ1-5, with 7 bases matching TRBD1. This CDR3 region has 15 residues. V was clipped by 4 bases and J by 0 bases; unmatched bases: 4. In germline, CDR1 is SGHRS, CDR2 YFSETQ. CDR3 DNA: TGCGCCAGCAGCCCGGGACAGTATAGCAATCAGCCCCAGCATTTT. Amino acid sequence: CASSPGQYSNQPQHF.

This chain joins TRBV12-3 or TRBV12-4 and TRBJ2-7; D remains ambiguous. The CDR3 length is 14 residues. The V and J ends lost 3 bases and 1 base respectively, with 10 bases between them. The CDR3 sequence is CASSLQELSYEQYF. The CDR3 region has the DNA TGTGCCAGCAGTTTGCAGGAACTATCCTACGAGCAGTACTTC.

The V call is TRBV7-8, the J call TRBJ2-1; TRBD2 aligns across 13 bases. The germline V gene has CDR1 SGHVS and CDR2 FQNEAQ. This CDR3 comprises 17 residues. V gave up 2 bases and J gave up 5 bases; unmatched junction bases: 6. CDR3 bases: TGTGCCAGCAGCTTACTACTAGCGGGAGGGCCAAACAATGAGCAGTTCTTC. This gives the protein CASSLLLAGGPNNEQFF.

The chain joins TRBV5-4 to TRBJ2-3; either TRBD1 or TRBD2 may fit D (10 bases each). Germline CDR1 and CDR2: SGHNT and YYREEE (reference sequence). This CDR3 is 15 amino acids long. DNA for the CDR3: TGTGCAGCAGCGGGGGGGACAGGGGTCACAGATACGCAGTATTTT. Amino acids: CAAAGGTGVTDTQYF.

The chain employs TRBV12-3 or TRBV12-4 and TRBJ2-2; D ambiguous. The CDR3 covers 14 residues. V lost 3 bases and J lost 4, with 9 bases in between. CDR3: CASSFAARTGELFF. CDR3 DNA sequence: TGTGCCAGCAGTTTCGCCGCCCGCACCGGGGAGCTGTTTTTT.

This clonotype was counted between two and nine times. This chain joins TRBV29-1 and TRBJ2-7; D remains ambiguous. Germline V gene data show CDR1 as SQVTM and CDR2 as ANQGSEA. CDR3 size: 13 residues. Trimming took 6 bases from V and 0 from J, leaving 12 bases between them. CDR3 amino acids: CSVWTRSSYEQYF. CDR3 coding DNA: TGCAGCGTATGGACGAGGAGCTCCTACGAGCAGTACTTC.

This chain uses TRBV2 with TRBJ2-2; TRBD1 matches at 9 bases. The V gene end was trimmed by 6 bases and the J gene end by 3 bases; junction bases not matched to a gene: 8. This CDR3 comprises 16 residues. The germline CDR1 and CDR2 sequences are SNHLY and FYNNEI. The CDR3: CASSSGQGIYTGELFF. CDR3 coding DNA: TGTGCCAGCAGCTCGGGACAGGGTATTTACACCGGGGAGCTGTTTTTT.

The genes are TRBV7-9 and TRBJ1-1; 10 bases are a match to TRBD1. CDR1 and CDR2 (germline): SEHNR, FQNEAQ (reference sequence). J lost 1 base, V lost 4 bases, and 6 bases had no gene match. This CDR3 is built from 16 residues. The CDR3 region has the DNA TGTGCCAGCAGCTCGGGACAGGGGTCGGAGAACACTGAAGCTTTCTTT. It codes for CASSSGQGSENTEAFF.

Concerning this clonotype: Germline and junction disagree at one end, which may indicate a read error. V is TRBV7-2 and J is TRBJ1-5, with D unclear. Germline-derived CDR1 and CDR2 are SGHTA and FQGNSA. The CDR3 sequence is 15 residues long. The CDR3 DNA sequence: TGTGCCGGCAGCTTAGTGGGCTCTAGCAATCAGCCCCAGCATTTT. Its translation is CAGSLVGSSNQPQHF.

The chain uses TRBV7-2 and TRBJ2-5; the D gene is possibly TRBD2 (6 bases). Germline CDR1 and CDR2: SGHTA and FQGNSA. The V end lost 7 bases, the J end lost 11 bases, and 17 bases lay between the germline ends. The CDR3 runs 12 residues. CDR3 sequence (DNA): TGTGCCAGCACCGGAGGGGAAAGGAGGCAGTACTTC. Its translation is CASTGGERRQYF.

In this sample, this clonotype turned up a few times. The gene calls are TRBV3-2 and TRBJ2-1; TRBD1, the table's D call, was not compared with the DNA. TRBV3-2 is given as a pseudogene. The CDR3 contains 17 residues. As DNA, the CDR3 is TGTGCCAGCAGCCAAGGAAGTGGGGGATTCTCCTACAATGAGCAGTTCTTC. Translation gives CASSQGSGGFSYNEQFF.

The rearrangement uses TRBV20-1 and TRBJ1-1; the match to TRBD1 covers 7 bases. Germline CDR1 is DFQATT and CDR2 is SNEGSKA (reference sequence). With 4 bases clipped from V and 10 bases from J, the junction kept 9 bases outside the gene matches. The CDR3 loop spans 12 amino acids. CDR3 amino acids: CSAKDRALLAFF. CDR3 bases: TGCAGTGCTAAAGACAGGGCCCTTTTAGCTTTCTTT.

There are a few counts of this clonotype. The chain is built from TRBV7-9 and TRBJ2-3; no clear D. The CDR3 runs to 13 residues. Trimming removed 6 bases at V and 3 bases at J, with 10 bases between. Germline CDR1 is SEHNR and CDR2 is FQNEAQ (reference sequence). CDR3 loop: CASRPAGTDTQYF. CDR3 nucleotide sequence: TGTGCCAGCAGACCAGCCGGTACAGATACGCAGTATTTT.

V gene TRBV2 combines with J gene TRBJ2-7; 10 positions agree with TRBD2. CDR1 and CDR2 (germline): SNHLY, FYNNEI. J lost 3 bases, V lost 4 bases, and 3 bases had no gene match. The CDR3 runs 14 residues. The CDR3 loop reads CASSVEREGYEQYF. The CDR3 DNA reads TGTGCCAGCAGTGTGGAGCGGGAGGGCTACGAGCAGTACTTC.

This clonotype has a handful of counts. The chain joins TRBV4-2 to TRBJ1-2, with D tentatively TRBD1 (6 bases). Trimming cost V 4 bases and J 7 bases, with 16 bases left between them. The CDR3 is 14 residues long. Looked up from germline, CDR1 is LGHNA and CDR2 is YNFKEQ. DNA for the CDR3: TGTGCCAGCAGCCCCTCTCGGGGGGCCAGTGGCTACACCTTC. It codes for CASSPSRGASGYTF.

The chain joins TRBV24-1 to TRBJ1-3; 7 nucleotides line up with TRBD1. V lost 3 bases and J lost 1; bases outside the gene matches: 2. The germline V gene encodes CDR1 KGHDR and CDR2 SFDVKD. The CDR3 is made up of 15 amino acids. The CDR3 protein is CATSDPTGSGNTIYF. DNA for the CDR3: TGTGCCACCAGTGATCCGACAGGGTCTGGAAACACCATATATTTT.

This clonotype was counted between two and nine times. The rearrangement links TRBV7-2 to TRBJ2-7, with TRBD2 matching 7 bases. J lost 2 bases, V lost 5 bases, and 12 bases had no gene match. The CDR3 totals 16 residues. CDR1 SGHTA and CDR2 FQGNSA come from the germline V gene. CDR3 residues: CASSLLLDGGTYEQYF. The DNA of the CDR3 is TGTGCCAGCAGCCTACTGTTGGACGGGGGGACCTACGAGCAGTACTTC.

The chain combines TRBV7-2 with TRBJ2-7, with 11 positions matching TRBD2. Germline V gives CDR1 SGHTA, CDR2 FQGNSA. J lost 7 bases, V lost 5 bases, and 10 bases had no gene match. The CDR3 contains 15 residues. The DNA of the CDR3 is TGTGCCAGCAGCCCTAGCGGGAGGATGAAGGGAGAGCAGTACTTC. Amino acid sequence: CASSPSGRMKGEQYF.

The chain has TRBV19 and TRBJ2-2; unclear D gene. This CDR3 is built from 14 residues. V lost 3 bases and J 7 bases, leaving 12 bases between the germline ends. Per germline, CDR1 LNHDA and CDR2 SQIVND (reference sequence). In DNA form, the CDR3 reads TGTGCCAGTAGTATCTCCAGGACGGGCGGGGAGCTGTTTTTT. Its translation is CASSISRTGGELFF.

This rearrangement joins TRBV7-8 to TRBJ2-1, with a weak D call TRBD2 (7 bases). Germline V gives CDR1 SGHVS, CDR2 FQNEAQ. Trimming took off 5 bases at V and 7 bases at J, with 15 bases between the two ends. The CDR3 spans 14 residues. The CDR3 loop is CASSLRGGLNEQFF. The DNA for the CDR3 is TGTGCCAGCAGCCTTAGGGGGGGGCTGAATGAGCAGTTCTTC.

The rearrangement links TRBV7-8 to TRBJ2-1; a possible D gene is TRBD2 (7 bases). Germline V CDR1 and CDR2: SGHVS, FQNEAQ. CDR3 length equals 15 residues. V was trimmed by 4 bases and J by 5 bases, leaving 15 bases between them. The CDR3 DNA is TGTGCCAGCAGCTCCCGCGGGGGCATAGACAATGAGCAGTTCTTC. It is translated as CASSSRGGIDNEQFF.